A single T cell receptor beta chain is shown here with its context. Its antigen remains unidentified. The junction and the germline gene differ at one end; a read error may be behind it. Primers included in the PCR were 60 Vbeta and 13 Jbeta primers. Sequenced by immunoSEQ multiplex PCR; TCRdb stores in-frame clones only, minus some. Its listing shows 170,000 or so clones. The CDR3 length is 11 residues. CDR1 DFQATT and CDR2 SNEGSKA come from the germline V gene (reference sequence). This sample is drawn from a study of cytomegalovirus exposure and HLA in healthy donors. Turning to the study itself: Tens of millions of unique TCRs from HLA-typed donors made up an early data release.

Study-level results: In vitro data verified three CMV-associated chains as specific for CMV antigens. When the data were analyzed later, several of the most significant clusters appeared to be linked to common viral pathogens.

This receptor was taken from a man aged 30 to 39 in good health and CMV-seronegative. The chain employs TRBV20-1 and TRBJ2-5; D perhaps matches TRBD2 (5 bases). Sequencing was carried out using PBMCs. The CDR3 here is CSALGLRFMHF. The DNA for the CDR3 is TGCAGTGCCCTTGGACTCCGTTTCATGCACTTC.